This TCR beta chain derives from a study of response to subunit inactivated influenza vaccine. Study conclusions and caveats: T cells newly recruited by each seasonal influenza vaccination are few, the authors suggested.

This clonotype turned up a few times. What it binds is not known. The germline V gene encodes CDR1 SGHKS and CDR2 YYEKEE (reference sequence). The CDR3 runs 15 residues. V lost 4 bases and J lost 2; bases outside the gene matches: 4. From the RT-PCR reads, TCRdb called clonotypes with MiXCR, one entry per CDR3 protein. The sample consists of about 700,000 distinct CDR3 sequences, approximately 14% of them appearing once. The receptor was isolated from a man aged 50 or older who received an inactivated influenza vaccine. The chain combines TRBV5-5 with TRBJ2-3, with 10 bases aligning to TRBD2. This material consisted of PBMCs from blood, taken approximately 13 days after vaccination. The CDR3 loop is CASSRTSGYTDTQYF. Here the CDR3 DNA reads TGTGCCAGCAGCCGGACTAGCGGTTACACAGATACGCAGTATTTT.